This is a list of T cell receptor beta chains from one sample in a study of untreated major depressive disorder. Generated by immunoSEQ multiplex PCR, the TCRdb table keeps only in-frame clones and is missing some. The table lists about 21,000 clones, roughly nine tenths of them singletons, with approximately 0.47% in the top ten. The sequenced sample was CD4+ T cells from PBMCs. These TCRs come from a woman in her 40s in good health. The CDR3 runs from the conserved cysteine through the conserved F or W. The D gene is left open where the match is weak. Where a row states a size, it is once, few, many or the class of an expanded clone; other rows omit it.

j_call clone_size d_call v_call cdr3_nt cdr3_aa
TRBJ1-1 - - TRBV7-9 TGTGCCAGCAGCCCTCCCCAACGGGGCAGACAAAACACTGAAGCTTTCTTT CASSPPQRGRQNTEAFF
TRBJ1-4 - - TRBV19 TGTGCCAGTACTCGGGGAGGTAATGAAAAACTGTTTTTT CASTRGGNEKLFF
TRBJ1-1 - - TRBV11-1 TGTGCCAGCAGTAAAAAGGTCTCTCAGAACACTGAAGCTTTCTTT CASSKKVSQNTEAFF
TRBJ1-5 - TRBD1 TRBV19 TGTGCCAGTAGTATTACCAAGACAGGGCAACAGCCCCAGCATTTT CASSITKTGQQPQHF
TRBJ2-4 - - TRBV28 TGTGCCAGCACCCCCGGCATATTAGCCAAAAACATTCAGTACTTC CASTPGILAKNIQYF
TRBJ1-5 once - TRBV10-3 TGTGCCATCAGTGAGCCCCGACGGGTAGGGGATAGCAATCAGCCCCAGCATTTT CAISEPRRVGDSNQPQHF
TRBJ2-1 - TRBD2 TRBV7-9 TGTGCCAGCATAGGCACTACTAGCGGGAGAGGGATTGAGCAGTTCTTC CASIGTTSGRGIEQFF
TRBJ2-1 - - TRBV25-1 TGTGCCAGCAGTGAATCGCTGGGGTCCTGGGACAATGAGCAGTTCTTC CASSESLGSWDNEQFF
TRBJ2-1 - TRBD2 TRBV28 TGTGCCAGCAGTTCCCTGGGACTAACCCGCTCCTACAATGAGCAGTTCTTC CASSSLGLTRSYNEQFF
TRBJ2-6 - - TRBV6-6 TGTGCCAGCAGTTACTCGATAACAGATTCCAACGTCCTGACTTTC CASSYSITDSNVLTF
TRBJ1-1 - - TRBV2 TGTGCCAGCAGTGAAGGCTTGAACACTGAAGCTTTCTTT CASSEGLNTEAFF
TRBJ2-1 - - TRBV11-2 TGTGCCAGCAGCTTAGTTAGGAATGAGCAGTTCTTC CASSLVRNEQFF
TRBJ2-3 once TRBD2 TRBV2 TGTGCCAGCGTGGCGGGAGGCTCCACAGATACGCAGTATTTT CASVAGGSTDTQYF
TRBJ1-4 once - TRBV30 TGTGCCTGTAACCGGGGGGAAGGACTGAGTAATGAAAAACTGTTTTTT CACNRGEGLSNEKLFF
TRBJ2-3 - - TRBV2 TGTGCCAGCAGGTTTGGCGGCACAGATACGCAGTATTTT CASRFGGTDTQYF
TRBJ2-1 - TRBD2 TRBV29-1 TGCAGCGTTCGGTCCCGACTAGCGGGAAATGAGCAGTTCTTC CSVRSRLAGNEQFF